This T cell receptor (beta chain) comes out of a study of identical twins. TCRdb called the 5' RACE reads again in MiXCR, with one record for every CDR3 protein. The table includes 250,000 or so distinct CDR3 sequences, approximately 8.3% detected once. Study-level findings and limits: Invariant MAIT and iNKT cells may have partly biased zero-insertion analyses. For cord blood, abundant beta clonotypes had fewer insertions, unlike memory repertoires, which showed none. With beta out-of-frame sequences, excess sharing by twins was weaker.

As regards this clonotype: No antigen is known for it.

Trimming cost V 0 bases and J 5 bases, with 11 bases left between them. The CDR3 is 14 amino acids. Germline V CDR1 and CDR2: SGHTA, FQGNSA. This sample was also put to use in a study of yellow fever vaccine responses in identical twins.

The V and J genes are TRBV7-2 and TRBJ2-7, with D unclear. This receptor was obtained from a woman under 30 in good health. Sequencing input: CD8+ T cells sorted from blood. The CDR3 coding sequence is TGTGCCAGCAGCTTAGCCAGTCCTCTTGACGAGCAGTACTTC. It translates to CASSLASPLDEQYF.